This TCR beta chain was sequenced in a study of regulatory T cells in long-lasting Graves disease. This clonotype occurred many times. CDR3-region Arm-PCR and iRepertoire HTBI primers produced the TCR beta libraries. TCRdb redid the calling of the multiplex PCR reads with MiXCR, one entry per CDR3 protein. The sample contains about 400,000 distinct CDR3 sequences, 20% to 25% of which appear only once. Indicated time point: persistent/refractory GD, antithyroid drugs over 5 years with positive TRAb. Extracted RNA from PBMCs served as the source of the TCR library. The receptor was isolated from a female donor with Graves disease. Sequenced here: peripheral blood mononuclear cells (PBMCs), sampled when the disease was refractory, from a patient treated with antithyroid drugs.

The CDR3 spells CASSLGVLAMETQYF. In DNA form, the CDR3 reads TGTGCCAGCAGCTTAGGCGTCCTAGCCATGGAGACCCAGTACTTC. The gene calls are TRBV13 and TRBJ2-5, with D possibly TRBD2 on 5 matching bases. Germline-derived CDR1 and CDR2 are PRHDT and FYEKMQ (reference sequence). The CDR3 covers 15 residues. Trimming shortened V by 0 bases and J by 5 bases, and 13 bases separated the two germline ends.